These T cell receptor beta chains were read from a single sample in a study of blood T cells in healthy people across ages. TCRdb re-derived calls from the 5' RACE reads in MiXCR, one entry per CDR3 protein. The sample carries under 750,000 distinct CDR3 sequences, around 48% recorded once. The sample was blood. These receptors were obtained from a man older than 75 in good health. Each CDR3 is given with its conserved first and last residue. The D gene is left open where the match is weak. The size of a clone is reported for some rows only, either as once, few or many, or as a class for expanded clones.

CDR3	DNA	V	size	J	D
CAISEKPAGSARNEQYF	TGTGCCATCAGTGAGAAACCGGCCGGGTCTGCGAGAAACGAGCAGTACTTC	TRBV10-3	-	TRBJ2-7	-
CASSFSGVEQFF	TGTGCCAGCAGTTTTTCGGGGGTTGAGCAGTTCTTC	TRBV6-2/TRBV6-3	-	TRBJ2-1	-
CASSVAAGGETQYF	TGTGCCAGCAGCGTAGCGGCAGGGGGAGAGACCCAGTACTTC	TRBV9	few	TRBJ2-5	TRBD1
CSARDPLSGSWSTDTQYF	TGCAGTGCTAGAGACCCTCTTAGCGGGAGCTGGAGCACAGATACGCAGTATTTT	TRBV20-1	-	TRBJ2-3	TRBD2
CASSVGGTANQPQHF	TGTGCCAGCAGCGTAGGCGGGACAGCCAATCAGCCCCAGCATTTT	TRBV9	-	TRBJ1-5	TRBD1
CASSQDPQFRYEQFF	TGCGCCAGCAGCCAAGATCCTCAATTTCGATATGAGCAGTTCTTC	TRBV4-1	few	TRBJ2-1	-
CASSERFAYEQYF	TGTGCCAGCAGTGAACGTTTCGCCTACGAGCAGTACTTC	TRBV6-1	few	TRBJ2-7	-
CASSYQRGGGRNEQFF	TGTGCCAGCAGCTACCAGCGGGGGGGAGGCAGGAATGAGCAGTTCTTC	TRBV7-2	few	TRBJ2-1	TRBD2
CSARDPYREGFGYTF	TGCAGTGCTAGAGATCCCTACAGGGAGGGTTTCGGCTACACCTTC	TRBV20-1	-	TRBJ1-2	-
CASRAGLSNQPQHF	TGTGCCAGCAGGGCAGGGCTGTCCAATCAGCCCCAGCATTTT	TRBV2	-	TRBJ1-5	-
CSARDRRGNQETQYF	TGCAGTGCTAGAGATAGGCGGGGTAACCAAGAGACCCAGTACTTC	TRBV20-1	-	TRBJ2-5	-
CSAAKIVSYEQYF	TGCAGTGCCGCGAAGATTGTCAGCTACGAGCAGTACTTC	TRBV20-1	-	TRBJ2-7	-
CSVFRVAGEQYF	TGCAGCGTTTTTAGGGTAGCGGGTGAGCAGTACTTC	TRBV29-1	-	TRBJ2-7	TRBD2
CASSLASSSGRSRTDTQYF	TGTGCCAGCAGCTTAGCCTCCTCTAGCGGGAGGAGTAGGACAGATACGCAGTATTTT	TRBV7-2	few	TRBJ2-3	TRBD2
CASSQFGTGEQYF	TGCGCCAGCAGCCAATTCGGGACAGGCGAGCAGTACTTC	TRBV4-3	few	TRBJ2-7	TRBD1